This T cell receptor beta chain was captured in a study of sequential checkpoint blockade in melanoma (dated 2019 in TCRdb). For the study in its entirety: Patients were randomized 1:1 to first-line nivolumab followed by ipilimumab (arm A) or ipilimumab followed by nivolumab (arm B). Maintenance nivolumab came after both trial sequences. DNA from roughly 91 pretreatment melanoma tumor samples underwent TCRbeta immunosequencing. For 20 to 25 patients, matched tumor biopsies were taken both before treatment and at week 13, after single-agent nivolumab (arm A) or ipilimumab (arm B). The same lesion was the source of approximately 86% of the matched pre- and post-treatment tumor biopsy pairs.

Notes on this clone: Its antigen is unknown. Nothing much larger sits one base from this clone, and base qualities are not available.

Taken from cysteine to phenylalanine, the CDR3 has 18 residues. Just the 54-base CDR3 DNA is kept, in frame starting at base 1. Per the germline V gene, MNHGY is the CDR1 and SAAAGT is the CDR2. V is cut by 0 bases and J by 4 bases, and the space between the germline ends is 16 bases. TCRbeta CDR3 regions were immunosequenced from genomic DNA with the immunoSEQ Assay. Before high-throughput sequencing, the genomic DNA was amplified using bias-controlled multiplex PCR. From the authors' description of their analysis: To quantify the absolute abundance of each unique TCRbeta CDR3 region, the sequences were collapsed and filtered. Clonality, defined as 1 minus Pielou's evenness, was calculated using productive rearrangements only. Tumor T-cell fraction was calculated by normalizing TCRbeta template counts to the amount of usable DNA, which was estimated from several housekeeping genes. A previously published method was used to identify clones with significantly greater frequencies in on-treatment samples than in baseline samples. As stored in TCRdb, this immuneACCESS dataset retains in-frame rearrangements with V and J assigned. A fraction of the clones does not appear; measured against another copy, unresolved V genes explain less than half of the discrepancy, and the remainder lacks a known reason. V, J and clone size reflect that table, while D and trimming were determined from the DNA. This sample is represented by roughly 3,000 clones; about 24% of them were singletons. 11% of the sample is held by the ten biggest clonotypes.

What the treatment or condition label conveys for this sample: randomized to nivolumab then ipilimumab (arm A) or the reverse (arm B). No trial patient had received prior DNA-damaging chemotherapy. Samples came from patients with melanoma in CheckMate 064, a randomized, open-label phase II trial of sequential checkpoint blockade. Genomic DNA from formalin-fixed paraffin-embedded (FFPE) tissue samples was used for tumor TCR sequencing. The full study reports these points: Achieving clinical benefit was about 30 times more likely for patients whose tumor T-cell fraction and clonality increased by week 13. Among patients in arm A, the nivolumab-first arm, pretreatment tumor TIL clonality was associated with response (P = .04). Validation of the response-prediction model combining TCR metrics and mutation burden is needed in larger, independent patient cohorts. Small sample sizes and reduced statistical power limited the analyses of tumor T-cell fraction within each arm. Tumor T-cell fraction and clonality were found to correlate with PD-L1 staining and CD8+ T-cell counts but not with mutational load.

The sequence joins TRBV6-8 to TRBJ2-6; the D gene is perhaps TRBD2, on 5 matching bases. The sample in question was tumor tissue (inferred from file names), obtained from a patient given nivolumab and ipilimumab in sequence. The TCR was taken from a human donor with melanoma. The CDR3 corresponds to CASSYSIGGVTGANVLTF. Here is the DNA: TGTGCCAGCAGTTACTCGATTGGAGGAGTGACCGGGGCCAACGTCCTGACTTTC.